Shown below are 18 T cell receptor beta chains from a single sample sequenced in a study of cytomegalovirus exposure and HLA in healthy donors. 13 Jbeta primers and 60 Vbeta primers were used for the PCR. Only in-frame clones appear in the TCRdb table, and some are missing; sequencing was by immunoSEQ multiplex PCR. The data show tens of thousands of clones, approximately 81% seen once. Input material: PBMCs. The receptors derive from a woman aged 40 to 55 in good health and CMV-seronegative.

This sequence joins TRBV5-6 and TRBJ2-3, with TRBD2 identical over 7 bases. The V gene's germline CDR1 is SGHDT and CDR2 YYEEEE. V was pared by 3 bases and J by 5 bases, with 15 bases of the junction left unmatched. The CDR3 sequence is 17 residues long. CDR3 region: CASSSELVAGAGDTQYF. Here the CDR3 DNA reads TGTGCCAGCAGCTCAGAGCTTGTGGCGGGAGCAGGAGATACGCAGTATTTT.

The J gene is TRBJ2-3, the V gene TRBV7-9; TRBD2 agrees at 12 bases. Germline V lookup: CDR1 SEHNR, CDR2 FQNEAQ (reference sequence). CDR3 length: 15 residues. V dropped 4 bases and J dropped 4; count of bases not matched to a gene: 3. The CDR3 nucleotides are TGTGCCAGCAGCTCTAGCGGGAGGGGCGCAGATACGCAGTATTTT. Translating it yields CASSSSGRGADTQYF.

This chain joins TRBV7-9 and TRBJ2-3; 7 nucleotides line up with TRBD2. Trimming cost V 4 bases and J 0 bases; bases outside gene matches: 4. The germline V gene has CDR1 SEHNR and CDR2 FQNEAQ (reference sequence). This CDR3 is 15 amino acids long. CDR3 region: CASSSGTTSTDTQYF. CDR3 sequence (DNA): TGTGCCAGCAGCTCCGGGACTACAAGCACAGATACGCAGTATTTT.

The chain recombines TRBV7-8 with TRBJ1-1; 9 bases agree with TRBD1. The CDR3 has 15 residues. Per germline, CDR1 SGHVS and CDR2 FQNEAQ. Trimming cost V 4 bases and J 0 bases; bases outside gene matches: 3. The CDR3 sequence is CASSSWTGVNTEAFF. The DNA of the CDR3 is TGTGCCAGCAGCTCCTGGACAGGGGTGAACACTGAAGCTTTCTTT.

The rearrangement joins TRBV18 to TRBJ1-3; D remains unclear. CDR3 length equals 17 residues. Between the trimmed V and J ends, which lost 2 bases and 5 bases, there was a span of 19 bases. The germline V gene has CDR1 KGHSH and CDR2 LQKENI. CDR3 bases: TGTGCCAGCTCACCAGGACGGAGGAGCACTTTGAGAAACACCATATATTTT. As protein: CASSPGRRSTLRNTIYF.

This chain uses TRBV10-3 with TRBJ2-5; 11 nucleotides match TRBD2. The J call could be wrong; TRBJ2-7 is a better fit for the DNA end. The CDR3 runs to 14 residues. CDR1 is ENHRY, CDR2 SYGVKD, per germline. CDR3 amino acids: CAIKDTSGSYEQYF. The CDR3 DNA reads as TGTGCCATCAAAGATACTAGCGGGAGCTACGAGCAGTACTTC.

The chain has TRBV6-5 and TRBJ2-7; 8 bases match TRBD2. CDR3 length: 15 amino acids. Germline CDR1 and CDR2: MNHEY and SVGAGI. The V and J ends lost 0 bases and 3 bases, in that order; junction bases with no gene match: 4. The CDR3 loop is CASSYSLAGIYEQYF. CDR3 coding DNA: TGTGCCAGCAGTTACTCGCTAGCGGGTATCTACGAGCAGTACTTC.

This clone turned up a few times. V and J are TRBV27 and TRBJ2-7; D perhaps matches TRBD1 (6 bases). Trimming left V 2 bases short and J 3 bases short, with 20 bases between. There are 17 residues in the CDR3. Germline CDR1 reads MNHEY; CDR2 reads SMNVEV (reference sequence). For the CDR3, the DNA is TGTGCCAGCAGTTTACGAAATCATAGGACAGTCCGCTACGAGCAGTACTTC. Protein: CASSLRNHRTVRYEQYF.

This clone was seen only once. This chain uses TRBV5-4 with TRBJ1-3; unclear D gene. V lost 0 bases, J lost 2 bases, and 9 bases lay in between. The CDR3 extends over 15 amino acids. Per the germline V gene, CDR1 is SGHNT and CDR2 is YYREEE (reference sequence). CDR3 in DNA: TGTGCCAGCAGCTTGGAAGGGAGCGCTGGAAACACCATATATTTT. As protein: CASSLEGSAGNTIYF.

This chain uses TRBV19 with TRBJ2-1, with D possibly TRBD1 on 7 matching bases. This CDR3 comprises 16 residues. Deletions cut 5 bases from V and 0 bases from J, with 14 bases between. CDR1 and CDR2 from the germline V gene are LNHDA and SQIVND (reference sequence). CDR3 bases: TGTGCCAGTAGTGTCCCAGGGGGGAGCTCCTACAATGAGCAGTTCTTC. It yields the protein CASSVPGGSSYNEQFF.

As for this clone: One end of the junction fails to match germline, which may point to a read error. The sample has other DNA sequences that encode this CDR3 too. The genes are TRBV29-1 and TRBJ2-3; weak D call: TRBD1 (5 bases). This CDR3 has 14 residues. The germline V gene encodes CDR1 SQVTM and CDR2 ANQGSEA. The CDR3 nucleotides read TGCAGTGTTGAGCGACAGTTTGGCACAGATACGCAGTATTTT. Protein product: CSVERQFGTDTQYF.

This sequence joins TRBV6-6 and TRBJ1-5; 10 bases are a match to TRBD1. The ends lost 6 bases at V and 7 bases at J; junction bases unmatched: 6. The germline V gene encodes CDR1 MNHNY and CDR2 SVGAGI (reference sequence). This CDR3 has 14 residues. CDR3 amino acids: CASRGQGKKQPQHF. The CDR3 DNA reads TGTGCCAGCAGGGGACAGGGGAAGAAACAGCCCCAGCATTTT.

This chain joins TRBV27 and TRBJ2-2, with unresolved D. Germline V gene lookup returns CDR1 MNHEY and CDR2 SMNVEV (reference sequence). The ends were cut back, 3 bases at V and 3 bases at J, with 5 bases in the middle. This CDR3 is built from 13 residues. DNA of the CDR3: TGTGCCAGCAGTTTTATTGACACCGGGGAGCTGTTTTTT. The encoded protein is CASSFIDTGELFF.

The CDR3 loop reads CASSYSNGGGEQFF. CDR3 bases: TGTGCCAGCAGTTACTCGAACGGAGGCGGTGAGCAGTTCTTC. The gene calls are TRBV6-6 and TRBJ2-1, with a weak D call TRBD2 (5 bases). The CDR3 runs 14 residues. Germline-derived CDR1 and CDR2 are MNHNY and SVGAGI (reference sequence). Trimming took off 0 bases at V and 9 bases at J, with 12 bases between the two ends.

The chain uses TRBV7-9 and TRBJ2-5; a possible D gene is TRBD1 (6 bases). Trimming cost V 1 base and J 11 bases, with 17 bases left between them. Germline values: CDR1 SEHNR, CDR2 FQNEAQ (reference sequence). The length of the CDR3 is 14 residues. This CDR3 reads CASSLGRGEREQYF. For the CDR3, the DNA is TGTGCCAGCAGCTTAGGCAGGGGAGAGAGAGAGCAGTACTTC.

This clone was observed once. The chain carries TRBV5-1 and TRBJ2-5; D may be TRBD1 (6 bases). V was shortened by 1 base and J by 2 bases, with 9 bases between the two germline ends. CDR3 size: 14 residues. From germline, CDR1 is SGHRS and CDR2 YFSETQ. DNA of the CDR3: TGCGCCAGCAGCTTGAACAGGGTACAAGAGACCCAGTACTTC. Translated, it gives CASSLNRVQETQYF.

V usage is TRBV7-9 and J usage is TRBJ2-5; possible D gene TRBD2, 5 bases. The J call may be incorrect, as the DNA end agrees better with TRBJ2-7. The CDR3 is made up of 11 amino acids. The germline V gene encodes CDR1 SEHNR and CDR2 FQNEAQ (reference sequence). The CDR3 DNA sequence: TGTGCCATTACCGGGAAGGACGAGCAGTACTTC. The encoded protein is CAITGKDEQYF.

The chain is built from TRBV27 and TRBJ2-1; TRBD1 agrees at 7 bases. CDR1 and CDR2 (germline): MNHEY, SMNVEV (reference sequence). V was clipped by 1 base and J by 0 bases; unmatched bases: 3. There are 16 residues in the CDR3. Written as DNA, the CDR3 is TGTGCCAGCAGTTTATATAGGACAGGCTCCTACAATGAGCAGTTCTTC. Protein: CASSLYRTGSYNEQFF.